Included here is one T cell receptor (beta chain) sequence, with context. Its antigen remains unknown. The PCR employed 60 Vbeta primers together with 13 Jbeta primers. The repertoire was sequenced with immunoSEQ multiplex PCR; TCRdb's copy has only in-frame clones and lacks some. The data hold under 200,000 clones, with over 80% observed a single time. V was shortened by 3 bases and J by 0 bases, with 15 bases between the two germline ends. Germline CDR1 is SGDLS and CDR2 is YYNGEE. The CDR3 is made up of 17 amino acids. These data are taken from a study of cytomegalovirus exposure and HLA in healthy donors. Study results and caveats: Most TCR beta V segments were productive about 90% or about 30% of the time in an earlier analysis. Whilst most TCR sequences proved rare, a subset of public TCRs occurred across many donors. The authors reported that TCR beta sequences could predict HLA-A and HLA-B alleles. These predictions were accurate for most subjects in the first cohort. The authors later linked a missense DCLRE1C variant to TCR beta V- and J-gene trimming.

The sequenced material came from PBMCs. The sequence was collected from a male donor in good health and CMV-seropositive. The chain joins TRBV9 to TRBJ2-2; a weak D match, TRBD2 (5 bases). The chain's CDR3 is CASSAGLNFANTGELFF. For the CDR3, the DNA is TGTGCCAGCAGCGCGGGGTTGAACTTCGCGAACACCGGGGAGCTGTTTTTT.